Presented here are 2 T cell receptor beta chains from one specimen sequenced in a study of T-cell memory formation after mild COVID-19. MiXCR, run by TCRdb on the 5' RACE reads, gives a single entry per CDR3 protein. The table has about 360,000 distinct CDR3 sequences, 13% to 15% seen once. Sequencing was done on a sample of PBMCs or a T cell subset sorted from them (not recorded which). Every receptor here comes from a man younger than 35 who had mild COVID-19 (a few samples of this study predate the infection). Cell type and time point are not known.

This clonotype has more than one count but fewer than ten. This CDR3 is CASSLEAGQFF. The CDR3 coding sequence is TGTGCCAGCAGCTTAGAGGCTGGGCAGTTCTTC. This chain joins TRBV7-2 and TRBJ2-1; no clear D gene. The V gene's germline CDR1 is SGHTA and CDR2 FQGNSA. CDR3 size: 11 residues. The V end lost 1 base, the J end lost 12 bases, and 7 bases lay between the germline ends.

This clonotype was counted a few times. V gene TRBV6-5 combines with J gene TRBJ1-1, with TRBD1 matching over 8 bases. V was pared by 6 bases and J by 11 bases, with 14 bases of the junction left unmatched. The length of the CDR3 is 14 residues. Germline CDR1 and CDR2: MNHEY and SVGAGI. In DNA form, the CDR3 reads TGTGCCAGCAGCTACACGGGACAGGTTGGATGGGCTTTCTTT. Encoded protein: CASSYTGQVGWAFF.